This TCR beta chain was sequenced for a study of OX40 agonist ivuxolimab in advanced cancers. Study summary: Cancers in dose escalation were hepatocellular, melanoma, renal cell and head and neck.

The sample holds one count of this clone. The repertoire was sequenced with immunoSEQ multiplex PCR; TCRdb's copy has only in-frame clones and lacks some. The sample contains roughly 74,000 clones, roughly 90% of which appear only once. The sample in question was CD4+ or CD8+ T cells sorted from blood, obtained in a trial of the OX40 agonist ivuxolimab. The clonotype was recovered from an adult with an advanced solid tumor such as melanoma, head and neck, liver or kidney cancer.

The CDR3 DNA sequence: TGTGCTAGTGGTTTGGTAGTAGGGGGGGTGAACACTGAAGCTTTCTTT. It is translated as CASGLVVGGVNTEAFF. The chain employs TRBV12-5 and TRBJ1-1; possible D gene TRBD1, 6 bases. Looked up from germline, CDR1 is LGHNT and CDR2 is FRNRAP. V lost 0 bases and J lost 0, with 11 bases in between. The CDR3 is made up of 16 amino acids.